This T cell receptor (beta chain) was profiled in a study of blood T cell repertoires in COVID-19. At the level of the study: COVID-19 samples collected from the United States, Italy and Spain covered acute and convalescent phases.

As processed by the authors: Amplification of reference gene primers was used by the study to estimate nucleated cell counts. The protocol was immunoSEQ multiplex PCR, while the TCRdb copy is restricted to in-frame clones and leaves out a portion. V and J calls and clone size follow that table, whereas D and trimming were derived from the DNA. Of a few hundred thousand clones in the sample, about 89% are singletons; the top ten hold approximately 1.2%. Participants were aged 18 to 89 years from approximately 25 US areas. Before being deemed recovered, Cohort 3 donors had two negative PCRs, clearance, or symptom resolution. Trimming cost V 3 bases and J 1 base, with 10 bases left between them. The CDR3 loop spans 14 amino acids. Germline assignment: CDR1 SGDLS and CDR2 YYNGEE.

The chain employs TRBV9 and TRBJ1-2, with D tentatively TRBD1 (6 bases). The material sequenced was PBMCs or T cells enriched from blood (not recorded which). This TCR was sampled from a man aged 30 to 39 who had recovered from COVID-19. The CDR3 sequence: CASSESGDNYGYTF. The CDR3 DNA sequence: TGTGCCAGCAGCGAGTCAGGGGATAACTATGGCTACACCTTC.